This TCR beta chain was profiled in a study of T cell changes during pregnancy in multiple sclerosis. From germline, CDR1 is MNHEY and CDR2 SMNVEV (reference sequence). V lost 5 bases and J 5 bases, leaving 16 bases between the germline ends. The CDR3 runs to 15 residues. Produced via immunoSEQ multiplex PCR; TCRdb's table is partial and in-frame only. The sample holds about 75,000 clones, about 90% seen once. The rearrangement uses TRBV27 and TRBJ1-5; unclear D gene. The sequence was collected from a female donor in good health, enrolled as a control in a pregnancy study. This sample comprised peripheral blood, obtained in the first trimester of pregnancy. The CDR3 region is CASSPYLLEHQPQHF. CDR3 DNA sequence: TGTGCCAGCAGTCCGTATTTGTTGGAGCATCAGCCCCAGCATTTT.